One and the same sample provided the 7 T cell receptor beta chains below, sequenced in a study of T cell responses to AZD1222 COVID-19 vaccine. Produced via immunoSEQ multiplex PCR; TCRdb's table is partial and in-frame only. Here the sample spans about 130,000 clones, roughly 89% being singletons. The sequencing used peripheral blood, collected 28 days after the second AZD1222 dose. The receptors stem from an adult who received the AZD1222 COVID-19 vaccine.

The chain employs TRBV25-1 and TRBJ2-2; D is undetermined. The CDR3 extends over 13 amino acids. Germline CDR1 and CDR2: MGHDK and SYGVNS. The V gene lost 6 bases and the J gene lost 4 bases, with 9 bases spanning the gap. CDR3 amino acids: CASRPEPTGELFF. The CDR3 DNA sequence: TGTGCCAGCAGACCGGAGCCCACCGGGGAGCTGTTTTTT.

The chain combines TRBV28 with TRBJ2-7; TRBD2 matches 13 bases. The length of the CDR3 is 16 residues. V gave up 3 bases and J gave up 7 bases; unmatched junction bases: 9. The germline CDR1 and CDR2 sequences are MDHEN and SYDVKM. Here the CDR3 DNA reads TGTGCCAGCAGTTTCGAGGGGACTAGCGGGACTGGTGAGCAGTACTTC. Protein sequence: CASSFEGTSGTGEQYF. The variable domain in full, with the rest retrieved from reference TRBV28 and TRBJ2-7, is DVKVTQSSRYLVKRTGEKVFLECVQDMDHENMFWYRQDPGLGLRLIYFSYDVKMKEKGDIPEGYSVSREKKERFSLILESASTNQTSMYLCASSFEGTSGTGEQYFGPGTRLTVT.

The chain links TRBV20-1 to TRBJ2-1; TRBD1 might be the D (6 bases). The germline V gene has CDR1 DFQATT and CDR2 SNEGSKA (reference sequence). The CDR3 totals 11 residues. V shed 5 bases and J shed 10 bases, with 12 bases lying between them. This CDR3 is CSAQQGSEQFF. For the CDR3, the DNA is TGCAGTGCTCAACAGGGCAGCGAGCAGTTCTTC.

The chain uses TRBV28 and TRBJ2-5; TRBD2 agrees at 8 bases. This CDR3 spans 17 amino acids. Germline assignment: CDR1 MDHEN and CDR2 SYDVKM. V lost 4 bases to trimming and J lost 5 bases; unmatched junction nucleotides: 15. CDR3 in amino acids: CASSSAQGAGVLETQYF. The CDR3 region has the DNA TGTGCCAGCAGTTCCGCTCAGGGAGCGGGAGTATTGGAGACCCAGTACTTC. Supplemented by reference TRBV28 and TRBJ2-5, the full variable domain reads DVKVTQSSRYLVKRTGEKVFLECVQDMDHENMFWYRQDPGLGLRLIYFSYDVKMKEKGDIPEGYSVSREKKERFSLILESASTNQTSMYLCASSSAQGAGVLETQYFGPGTRLLVL.

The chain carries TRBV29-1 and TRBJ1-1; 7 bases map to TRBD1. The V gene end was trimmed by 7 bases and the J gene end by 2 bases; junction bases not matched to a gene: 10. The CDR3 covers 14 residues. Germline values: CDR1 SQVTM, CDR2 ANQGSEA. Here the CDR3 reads CSATWDRLNTEAFF. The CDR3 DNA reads TGCAGCGCCACGTGGGACAGACTCAACACTGAAGCTTTCTTT.

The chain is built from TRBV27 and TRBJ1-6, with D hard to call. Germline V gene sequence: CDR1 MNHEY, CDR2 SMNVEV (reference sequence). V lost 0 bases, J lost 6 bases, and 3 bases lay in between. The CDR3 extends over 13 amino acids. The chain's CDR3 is CASSLSLNSPLHF. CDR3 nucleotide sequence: TGTGCCAGCAGTTTATCCCTTAATTCACCCCTCCACTTT.

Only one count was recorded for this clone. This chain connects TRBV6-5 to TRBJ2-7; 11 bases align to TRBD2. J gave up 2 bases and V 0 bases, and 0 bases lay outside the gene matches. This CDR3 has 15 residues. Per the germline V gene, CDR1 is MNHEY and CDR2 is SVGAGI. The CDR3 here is CASSYSTSGTYEQYF. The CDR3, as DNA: TGTGCCAGCAGTTACTCGACTAGCGGGACCTACGAGCAGTACTTC.